Below are 8 T cell receptor beta chains sequenced from a single sample in a study of cytomegalovirus exposure and HLA in healthy donors. A multiplex PCR was run with 60 Vbeta primers and 13 Jbeta primers. Sequencing used immunoSEQ multiplex PCR; TCRdb keeps in-frame clones, though not all of them. The table records approximately 130,000 clones, 75% to 90% of them present only once. The source material was PBMCs. The receptors stem from a woman in her thirties or forties in good health and CMV-seronegative.

The V and J genes are TRBV27 and TRBJ1-2; D is unclear. Germline V gene data show CDR1 as MNHEY and CDR2 as SMNVEV (reference sequence). The ends were cut back, 3 bases at V and 2 bases at J, with 7 bases in the middle. This CDR3 region has 13 residues. The DNA for the CDR3 is TGTGCCAGCAGTTTCTCTAGCAACTATGGCTACACCTTC. Translation: CASSFSSNYGYTF.

The chain is built from TRBV7-3 and TRBJ1-6; D call uncertain. V was trimmed by 6 bases and J by 6 bases, leaving 12 bases between them. The CDR3 runs to 14 residues. Germline V gene sequence: CDR1 SGHTA, CDR2 FQGTGA. This CDR3 is CASSKESINSPLHF. The CDR3 nucleotides are TGTGCCAGCAGTAAAGAATCTATTAATTCACCCCTCCACTTT.

V is TRBV4-1 and J is TRBJ1-6; D not certain. The CDR3 has 16 amino acids. CDR1 MGHRA and CDR2 YSYEKL come from the germline V gene. V lost 0 bases, J lost 0 bases, and 6 bases lay in between. The CDR3: CASSQDHSSYNSPLHF. The CDR3 DNA sequence: TGCGCCAGCAGCCAAGATCATAGCTCCTATAATTCACCCCTCCACTTT.

At least ten counts were recorded for this clone. V is TRBV2 and J is TRBJ1-1, with D possibly TRBD1 on 6 matching bases. The CDR3 is made up of 13 amino acids. Germline CDR1 is SNHLY and CDR2 is FYNNEI. V lost 5 bases, J lost 7 bases, and 14 bases lay in between. The CDR3 DNA follows: TGTGCCAGCAGTCCTACAGGGCGCGATGAAGCTTTCTTT. Its protein product is CASSPTGRDEAFF.

The CDR3 DNA sequence: TGTGCCAGCAGTGAAGTGGCGAGCGGGGGGGCAACCTACAATGAGCAGTTCTTC. Translating gives CASSEVASGGATYNEQFF. The chain employs TRBV2 and TRBJ2-1; 10 positions agree with TRBD2. Germline lookup yields CDR1 SNHLY and CDR2 FYNNEI. The V and J ends lost 1 base and 2 bases, in that order; junction bases with no gene match: 8. The CDR3 length is 18 residues.

This clone has just one count. The rearrangement joins TRBV10-3 to TRBJ2-3; tentatively, D is TRBD2 (6 bases). V gave up 0 bases and J gave up 0 bases, with 10 bases separating them. The CDR3 length is 16 residues. Germline V gene data show CDR1 as ENHRY and CDR2 as SYGVKD. The CDR3 region is CAISESNGGSTDTQYF. In DNA, the CDR3 is TGTGCCATCAGTGAGTCGAATGGAGGGAGCACAGATACGCAGTATTTT.

The chain is built from TRBV7-2 and TRBJ2-7; no reliable D call. This CDR3 spans 12 amino acids. Trimming took 1 base from V and 4 from J, leaving 5 bases between them. Germline CDR1 reads SGHTA; CDR2 reads FQGNSA. The CDR3 loop is CASSLDNYEQYF. The CDR3 DNA is TGTGCCAGCAGCTTAGATAATTACGAGCAGTACTTC.

The rearrangement uses TRBV9 and TRBJ2-1; TRBD1 matches 10 bases. CDR1 and CDR2 from the germline V gene are SGDLS and YYNGEE. The CDR3 covers 15 residues. Unmatched junction bases numbered 5, after V lost 3 bases and J lost 5 bases. The CDR3 loop reads CASSDTGTGDNEQFF. The CDR3 coding sequence is TGTGCCAGCAGCGACACCGGGACAGGGGACAATGAGCAGTTCTTC.